This T cell receptor beta chain was recovered during a study of cytomegalovirus exposure and HLA in healthy donors. The method was immunoSEQ multiplex PCR; TCRdb's version includes in-frame clones alone and lacks a portion of them. The sample contains some 100,000 clones, about 91% of which appear only once. The donors belonged to the roughly 130-subject validation cohort, separate from the approximately 700-subject first cohort. Trimming at V came to 1 base and at J to 2 bases, leaving 6 bases not matched to a gene. Germline assignment: CDR1 SSHAT and CDR2 FNYEAQ (reference sequence). This CDR3 has 16 residues.

Sequenced: PBMCs. The receptor's source is a man younger than 35 in good health and CMV-seronegative. This sequence joins TRBV7-7 and TRBJ2-3, with 7 nucleotides matching TRBD2. CDR3 sequence reads: CASSLGASGYTDTQYF. In DNA form, the CDR3 reads TGTGCCAGCAGCTTAGGAGCTAGCGGATACACAGATACGCAGTATTTT.